This T cell receptor (beta chain) is drawn from a study of blood T cell repertoires in COVID-19. Study overall: Samples came from the United States, Italy and Spain, spanning acute and convalescent COVID-19. The cDNA or gDNA used as material had been derived from T cells, B-cell-depleted T cells, or PBMCs.

Participants were aged about 18 to 89 years from 20 to 30 US areas. Cohorts were determined from participant-reported clinical history. Produced via immunoSEQ multiplex PCR; TCRdb's table is partial and in-frame only. The table records 250,000 to 400,000 clones, about 89% of them present only once. The CDR3 spans 16 residues. From germline, CDR1 is SGHVS and CDR2 FQNEAQ. The ends were cut back, 5 bases at V and 7 bases at J, with 21 bases in the middle. The chain carries TRBV7-8 and TRBJ1-5; D is perhaps TRBD1 (5 bases). The sequence derives from a woman in her 30s who had recovered from COVID-19. Sequenced sample: PBMCs or T cells enriched from blood (not recorded which). The CDR3 DNA reads as TGTGCCAGCAGCGCGCGCCAGGGCATCAGAGGCCAGCCCCAGCATTTT. Protein sequence: CASSARQGIRGQPQHF.